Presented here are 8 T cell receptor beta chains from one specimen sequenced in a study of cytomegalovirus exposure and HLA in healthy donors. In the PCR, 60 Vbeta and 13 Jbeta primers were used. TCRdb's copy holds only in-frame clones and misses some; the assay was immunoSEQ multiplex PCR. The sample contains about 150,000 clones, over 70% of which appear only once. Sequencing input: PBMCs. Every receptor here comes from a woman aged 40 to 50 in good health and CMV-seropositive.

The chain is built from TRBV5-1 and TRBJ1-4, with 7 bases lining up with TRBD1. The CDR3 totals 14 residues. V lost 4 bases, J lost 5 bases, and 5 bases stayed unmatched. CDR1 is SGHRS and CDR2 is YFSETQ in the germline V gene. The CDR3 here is CASSLGQLNEKLFF. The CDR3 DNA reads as TGCGCCAGCAGCCTGGGACAGCTAAATGAAAAACTGTTTTTT.

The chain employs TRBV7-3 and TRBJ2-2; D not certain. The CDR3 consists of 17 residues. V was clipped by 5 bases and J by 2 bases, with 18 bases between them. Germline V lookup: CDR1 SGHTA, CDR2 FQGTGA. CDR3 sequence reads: CASSLNGDKVNTGELFF. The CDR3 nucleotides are TGTGCCAGCAGCCTTAACGGTGACAAGGTCAACACCGGGGAGCTGTTTTTT.

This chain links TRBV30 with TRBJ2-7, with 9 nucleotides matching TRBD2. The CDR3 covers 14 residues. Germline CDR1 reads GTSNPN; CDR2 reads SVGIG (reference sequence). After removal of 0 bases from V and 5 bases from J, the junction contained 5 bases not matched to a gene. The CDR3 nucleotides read TGTGCCTGGAGTGTGAGGCGGGGGGGCCACGAGCAGTACTTC. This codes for CAWSVRRGGHEQYF.

CDR3 sequence: CASSLGDRSHTEAFF. CDR3 coding DNA: TGTGCCAGCAGCTTAGGAGACAGATCGCACACTGAAGCTTTCTTT. This rearrangement joins TRBV11-2 to TRBJ1-1; TRBD1 might be the D (5 bases). From germline, CDR1 is SGHAT and CDR2 FQNNGV. V lost 1 base and J 3 bases, leaving 12 bases between the germline ends. The CDR3 totals 15 residues.

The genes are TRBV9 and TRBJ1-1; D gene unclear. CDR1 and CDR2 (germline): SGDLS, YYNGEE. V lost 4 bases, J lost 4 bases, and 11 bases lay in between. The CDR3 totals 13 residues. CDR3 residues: CASSSHPSTEAFF. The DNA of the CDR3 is TGTGCCAGCAGCTCGCATCCGAGCACTGAAGCTTTCTTT.

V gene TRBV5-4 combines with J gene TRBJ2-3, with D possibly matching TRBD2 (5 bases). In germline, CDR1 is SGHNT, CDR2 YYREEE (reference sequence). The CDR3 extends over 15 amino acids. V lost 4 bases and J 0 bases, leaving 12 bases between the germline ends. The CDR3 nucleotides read TGTGCCAGCAGCCCAAGGGAGTTCAGCACAGATACGCAGTATTTT. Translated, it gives CASSPREFSTDTQYF. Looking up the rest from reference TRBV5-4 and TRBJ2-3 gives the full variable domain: ETGVTQSPTHLIKTRGQQVTLRCSSQSGHNTVSWYQQALGQGPQFIFQYYREEENGRGNFPPRFSGLQFPNYSSELNVNALELDDSALYLCASSPREFSTDTQYFGPGTRLTVL.

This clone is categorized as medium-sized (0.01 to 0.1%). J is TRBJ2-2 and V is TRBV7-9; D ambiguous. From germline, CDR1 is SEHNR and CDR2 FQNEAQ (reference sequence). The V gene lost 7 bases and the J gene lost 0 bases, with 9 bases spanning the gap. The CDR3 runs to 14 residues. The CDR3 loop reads CASTTNPNTGELFF. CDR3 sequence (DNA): TGTGCCAGCACCACAAACCCGAACACCGGGGAGCTGTTTTTT.

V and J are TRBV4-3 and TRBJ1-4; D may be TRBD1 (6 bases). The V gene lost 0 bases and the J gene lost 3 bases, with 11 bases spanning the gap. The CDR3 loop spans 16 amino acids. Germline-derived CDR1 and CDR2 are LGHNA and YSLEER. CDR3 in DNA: TGCGCCAGCAGCCAAGACCGGACAGATGCTAATGAAAAACTGTTTTTT. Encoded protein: CASSQDRTDANEKLFF.